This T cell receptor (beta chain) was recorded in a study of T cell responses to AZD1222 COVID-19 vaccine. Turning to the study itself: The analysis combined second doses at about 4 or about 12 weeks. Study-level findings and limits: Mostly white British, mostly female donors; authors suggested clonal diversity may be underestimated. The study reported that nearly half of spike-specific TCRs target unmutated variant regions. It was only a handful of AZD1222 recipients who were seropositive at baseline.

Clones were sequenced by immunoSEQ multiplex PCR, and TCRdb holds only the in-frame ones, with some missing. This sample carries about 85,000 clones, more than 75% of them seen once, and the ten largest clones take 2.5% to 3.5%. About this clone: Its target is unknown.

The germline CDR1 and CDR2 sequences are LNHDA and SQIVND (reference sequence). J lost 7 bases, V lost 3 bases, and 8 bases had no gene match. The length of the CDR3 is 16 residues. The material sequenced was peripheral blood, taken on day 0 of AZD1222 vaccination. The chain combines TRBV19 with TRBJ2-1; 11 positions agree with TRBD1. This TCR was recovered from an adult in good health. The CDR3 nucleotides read TGTGCCAGTAGTATTCGGACAGGGGGCGGATTAAATGAGCAGTTCTTC. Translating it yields CASSIRTGGGLNEQFF.